The 9 T cell receptor beta chains in this list originate from one sample, sequenced in a study of blood T cell repertoires in COVID-19. The data were produced by immunoSEQ multiplex PCR, yet TCRdb's version contains in-frame clones alone and is incomplete. The table records approximately 100,000 clones, around four fifths of them present only once. The specimen was peripheral blood. The source of these receptors is a man between 60 and 75 years old with acute or convalescent COVID-19.

The chain combines TRBV11-2 with TRBJ1-5, with D possibly being TRBD1 (5 bases). This CDR3 contains 15 residues. The germline V gene has CDR1 SGHAT and CDR2 FQNNGV. The V and J ends lost 0 bases and 2 bases respectively, with 8 bases between them. The CDR3 bases are TGTGCCAGCAGCTTAGAGGTCAGGGGCAATCAGCCCCAGCATTTT. Translation gives CASSLEVRGNQPQHF.

This clone was picked up one time. The chain recombines TRBV30 with TRBJ2-3; 8 nucleotides line up with TRBD1. The CDR3 spans 13 residues. From germline, CDR1 is GTSNPN and CDR2 SVGIG (reference sequence). The J segment lost 0 bases and the V segment lost 6 bases, leaving 2 bases of the junction unmatched. The CDR3 loop reads CACDRGSTDTQYF. DNA for the CDR3: TGTGCCTGCGACAGGGGTAGCACAGATACGCAGTATTTT.

V and J are TRBV5-1 and TRBJ1-2; 9 bases are a match to TRBD1. Germline assignment: CDR1 SGHRS and CDR2 YFSETQ. V lost 0 bases to trimming and J lost 3 bases; unmatched junction nucleotides: 9. The CDR3 covers 17 residues. CDR3: CASSLAPNRGRDYGYTF. Written as DNA, the CDR3 is TGCGCCAGCAGCTTGGCCCCTAACAGGGGGCGCGACTATGGCTACACCTTC. The full variable domain, completed using reference TRBV5-1 and TRBJ1-2, is KAGVTQTPRYLIKTRGQQVTLSCSPISGHRSVSWYQQTPGQGLQFLFEYFSETQRNKGNFPGRFSGRQFSNSRSEMNVSTLELGDSALYLCASSLAPNRGRDYGYTFGSGTRLTVV.

The chain has TRBV5-8 and TRBJ2-5; 11 bases are a match to TRBD2. From germline, CDR1 is SGHTS and CDR2 YDEGEE. CDR3 length: 16 residues. The V gene end was trimmed by 4 bases and the J gene end by 1 base; junction bases not matched to a gene: 6. The CDR3 region has the DNA TGTGCCAGCAGCCAAGTAGCGGGAGGGCTCCAAGAGACCCAGTACTTC. This gives the protein CASSQVAGGLQETQYF.

The rearrangement joins TRBV19 to TRBJ2-5, with 8 bases fitting TRBD2. V lost 1 base to trimming and J lost 5 bases; unmatched junction nucleotides: 3. The germline gives CDR1 LNHDA, CDR2 SQIVND (reference sequence). This CDR3 spans 14 amino acids. CDR3 nucleotides: TGTGCCAGTAGTATAGGGACTAGCCCGGAGACCCAGTACTTC. Translation gives CASSIGTSPETQYF.

The rearrangement uses TRBV6-2 or TRBV6-3 and TRBJ1-5; TRBD1 might be the D (5 bases). V shed 2 bases and J shed 7 bases, with 12 bases lying between them. Germline assignment: CDR1 MNHEY and CDR2 SVGEGT. The CDR3 is 14 amino acids. CDR3 in DNA: TGTGCCAGCAGTTACAGGGGATTCGGACAGCCCCAGCATTTT. Its protein is CASSYRGFGQPQHF.

This clone was counted a single time. This sequence joins TRBV21-1 and TRBJ1-6. TRBV21-1 is deemed a pseudogene. This CDR3 spans 13 amino acids. As DNA, the CDR3 is TGTGCCACCCCGTTTCTCCGGGATTCACCCCTCCACTTT. It is translated as CATPFLRDSPLHF.

The rearrangement links TRBV5-1 to TRBJ2-6, with a weak D call TRBD1 (6 bases). CDR3 length: 17 amino acids. The V end was cut by 6 bases, the J end by 0 bases, with 16 bases between. Germline V gene lookup returns CDR1 SGHRS and CDR2 YFSETQ. The chain's CDR3 is CASTPGHVSSGANVLTF. The CDR3 coding sequence is TGCGCCAGCACGCCGGGACACGTAAGCTCTGGGGCCAACGTCCTGACTTTC.

The rearrangement links TRBV7-8 to TRBJ2-7; a weak D match, TRBD1 (6 bases). CDR3 length equals 15 residues. Germline V gene lookup returns CDR1 SGHVS and CDR2 FQNEAQ. V was cut by 5 bases and J by 2 bases, with 16 bases left in between. The CDR3 DNA is TGTGCCAGCAGCCCACAGGGTTCCATAGCCTACGAGCAGTACTTC. Translation: CASSPQGSIAYEQYF.